This TCR beta chain stems from a study of cytomegalovirus exposure and HLA in healthy donors (dated by TCRdb to about 2017). Some background on the complete study: In an earlier analysis of approximately 640 of the donors, around 290 Gb of sequence data and 90 million to 120 million unique TCR beta sequences from some 170 million T cells were reported. An early release that covered some 630 HLA-typed donors contained 250 to 350 gigabases of sequencing data and approximately 85 million unique TCR sequences. The genetic ancestry cluster associated with self-reported Caucasian donors included about 81% of the roughly 380 genotyped donors. The study aimed to test whether cataloging public T cell receptors could reveal signatures of past pathogen exposure. Using immunosequencing, the study profiled T cell repertoires from fewer than 850 subjects and related those repertoires to cytomegalovirus serostatus. In addition to the first cohort of about 650 subjects, a separate validation cohort of 100 to 150 different subjects was used. To predict cytomegalovirus infection status, the study brought together high-throughput TCR immunosequencing, statistical association of individual TCRs with disease status, and machine learning. To study patterns of TCR occurrence, a later analysis re-analyzed previously published TCR beta repertoires from around 660 donors and added high-resolution HLA genotyping. Rather than using new phenotypic data, the later analysis identified candidate immune exposures from TCR beta sequences and from how often those sequences occurred across donors. An earlier analysis of approximately 500 of the donors applied high-throughput TCR beta sequencing to assess whether each TCR beta V gene segment acted as functional or pseudogenic. Donor age, sex, ethnicity and CMV serostatus were compiled alongside the repertoire data. Genome-wide SNP genotypes for about 65% of the 666 donors were used in a later genetic analysis, which treated that subset as a discovery cohort. All discovery cohort repertoires had been generated using a single sequencing platform. Class I and class II HLA loci were covered by the typing at four-digit resolution. Typing coverage varied by locus: about 620-630 donors for A, B, C, DRB1 and DQB1; around 560 for DQA1; 600 to 610 for DPA1; under 490 for DPB1. About five DR-DQ haplotypes were treated as single units for association and clustering because of strong linkage in the cohort. Among about 400 genotyped donors of the cohort, an average of approximately 240,000 unique TCR beta nucleotide sequences was sequenced per donor, of which about 18% were non-productive. General conclusions and limits of the study: In a later analysis, most CMV-associated TCR beta chains were found to appear HLA-restricted, with HLA associations seemingly driven largely by CMV exposure. A few of the identified cytomegalovirus-associated TCR beta chains were confirmed in vitro to be specific for cytomegalovirus antigens. In an earlier analysis of 587 of the donors, most TCR beta V segments appeared in productive rearrangements about 87% or about 30% of the time, broadly matching IMGT annotations. In this cohort, only TCR beta chains were sequenced, and detectable features were limited by the absence of alpha or paired-chain data. In a later analysis, 16,951 TCR beta sequences were associated with specific HLA alleles at a false discovery rate of 0.05. Assigning TCR associations to individual alleles was difficult when HLA alleles, especially DR and DQ, strongly co-occurred. A later genetic analysis associated a missense DCLRE1C variant with V-gene and J-gene trimming of TCR beta chains, and an independent cohort replicated the association. The presence/absence analyses assumed that sequencing depth was roughly uniform across donors, and that assumption may not be true. Across donors, most TCR sequences were observed very rarely, whereas some public TCRs were present in many individuals. Cytomegalovirus status was reported to be diagnosed by the classifier with high specificity and sensitivity in both the original and validation cohorts. In a later analysis, HLA-associated TCR beta chains were found to be more clonally expanded and to have lower generation probabilities than equally common non-associated chains. Compared with the roughly 670-donor mean, donors in an Asian-associated ancestry cluster had fewer N-insertions in productive TCRs, according to a later genetic analysis. HLA typing was unavailable for some donors at each locus, so association tests used only the typed subset. Approximately 18 rarely observed V segments, including chromosome 9 orphons, were excluded from the earlier analysis of approximately 500 of the donors because counts were too low. Correlated functional status among segregating V segments might be attributable to linkage disequilibrium, but an unknown experimental factor could not be ruled out. A further reported finding was that TCR beta sequences accurately predicted the HLA-A and HLA-B alleles for most subjects in the first cohort. It was suggested by the authors that the approach could potentially be generalized to other disease states and immunological phenotypes. A total of fewer than 200 TCR beta chains were listed by the study as associated with cytomegalovirus. Some IMGT-functional V segments, including TRBV6-2 and TRBV6-3, could not be told apart with the 87-base-pair reads, so those segments were excluded. Several of the top co-occurrence clusters appeared to be linked to parvovirus B19, influenza, CMV and Epstein-Barr virus, according to a later analysis. In a later analysis, the rate of TCR association differed among HLA loci, with DRB1 alleles having the most associated TCRs and HLA-C alleles having the fewest. The only immune exposure information available for the cohort was CMV serostatus. A cluster of highly shared sequence variants was judged likely to be a technical artifact of the sequencing pipeline.

To prepare the library, the immunoSEQ multiplex PCR assay was applied. The multiplex PCR relied on a mix of 60 forward primers for TCR Vbeta segments and 13 reverse primers for TCR Jbeta segments. A multiplex PCR assay on genomic DNA amplified the CDR3 region of rearranged TCR beta genes. On the Illumina HiSeq System, the amplified TCR beta libraries were sequenced as 87-base-pair reads. The original methods were these. Across the 600 to 700 repertoires, a later analysis counted tens of millions of unique TCR beta chains, around 10 million of which were shared by at least two donors. Raw reads were error-corrected and collapsed into unique sequences by a nearest-neighbor algorithm in which closely related sequences were merged to remove PCR and sequencing errors. To assign V, D and J gene segments, CDR3 sequences were aligned to IMGT reference sequences. Each retained sequence needed at least a six-nucleotide match to both a V gene segment and a J gene segment. Rearrangements were classified as productive when the CDR3 lacked stop codons and remained in frame with V and J, and all other rearrangements were classified as non-productive. Following IMGT convention, CDR3 was defined as the stretch from the second conserved V-encoded cysteine up to the conserved J-encoded phenylalanine. Sequences without an unambiguous match to a single V gene segment were excluded from the earlier analysis of over 500 of the donors. An earlier analysis of 587 of the donors classified V segments as functional when productive rearrangements were above 56.7% and as segregating when the standard deviation between donors was above 5%. A statistical classification framework was built for diagnosing cytomegalovirus status from the catalog of TCR beta chain sequences. In a later analysis, V and J genes were assigned by comparing TCR nucleotide sequences against IMGT/GENE-DB human TR gene sequences. In a later analysis, CDR3 sequences and most-parsimonious VDJ recombination scenarios were assigned using the TCRdist pipeline. In a later analysis, every TCR beta chain was defined by the combination of its CDR3 amino acid sequence and its V-gene family, and reads without a unique V-gene family were dropped. A later analysis removed 592 highly shared, low-generation-probability nucleotide sequences to deal with suspected cross-contamination and a sequencing artifact. A later analysis calculated a clonal expansion index for each public chain from normalized within-repertoire ranks of inferred template counts. In a later analysis, generation probabilities were computed with a VDJ recombination model fitted to out-of-frame rearrangements, and the resulting probabilities were checked against IGoR. In a later analysis, hypergeometric tests were used to score TCR-TCR, TCR-HLA and TCR-CMV co-occurrence, with a repertoire-size bias correction applied to TCR pairs. In a later analysis, false discovery rates were estimated by permuting HLA or CMV assignments 20 times. A later analysis grouped co-occurring TCRs with DBSCAN, adding TCRdist sequence similarity when clustering within HLA-allele-positive subsets. For co-occurrence clustering, repertoires with fewer than 30,000 or more than 120,000 public chains were excluded, along with four to six repertoires with anomalous nucleotide sharing. This is the immuneACCESS table as TCRdb keeps it, with only in-frame sequences that have V and J called. A part of the clones is gone; compared with another copy, unresolved V genes explain less than half, and the rest is unexplained. The DNA gave D and trimming, while V, J and clone size come from that table. The table for this sample lists over 150,000 clones; about 77% of them were counted only once. The biggest ten clones account for over 0.95% of the sample.

Per the germline V gene, MGHRA is the CDR1 and YSYEKL is the CDR2. Trimming costs V 0 bases and J 8 bases, and their ends lie 11 bases apart. Reading from cysteine to phenylalanine, the CDR3 counts 14 amino acids. The retained sequence is limited to the CDR3, 42 bases, with the frame set at the first base. The cohort comprised some 700 healthy bone marrow donors. At the time of sampling, every cohort member was nominally healthy, though immune exposures that went unrecorded were likely present. The donor was CMV seronegative and belonged to the group of around 350 seronegative cohort members. Each donor provided a peripheral blood sample, and peripheral blood mononuclear cells were used for TCR beta sequencing. Genomic DNA extraction from the blood cell samples was performed with the Qiagen DNeasy Blood Extraction Kit. In the case of this clone: There is no known antigen for this receptor. No base quality information exists; no much larger clone differs at one position.

The rearrangement joined TRBV4-1 to TRBJ2-1; the D gene is perhaps TRBD2, from 6 matching bases. Sequenced material: PBMCs. The receptor's source is a woman between 50 and 59 years old in good health and CMV-seronegative. The encoded CDR3 is CASSQDLREDEQFF. DNA sequence: TGCGCCAGCAGCCAAGATCTAAGGGAGGATGAGCAGTTCTTC.